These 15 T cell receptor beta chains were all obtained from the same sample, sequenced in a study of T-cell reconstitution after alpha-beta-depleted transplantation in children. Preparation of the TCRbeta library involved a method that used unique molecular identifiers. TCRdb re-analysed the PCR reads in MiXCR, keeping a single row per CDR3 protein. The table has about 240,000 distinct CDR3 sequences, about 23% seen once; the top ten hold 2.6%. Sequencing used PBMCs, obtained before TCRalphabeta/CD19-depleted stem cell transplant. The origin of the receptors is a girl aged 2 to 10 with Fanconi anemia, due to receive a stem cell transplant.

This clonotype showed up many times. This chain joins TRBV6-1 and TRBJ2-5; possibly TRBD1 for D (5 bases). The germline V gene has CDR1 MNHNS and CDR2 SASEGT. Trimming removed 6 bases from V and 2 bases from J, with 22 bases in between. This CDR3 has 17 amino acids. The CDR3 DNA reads TGTGCCAGCAGCCCAATAACTTGGGGCGCGATGCAAGAGACCCAGTACTTC. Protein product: CASSPITWGAMQETQYF.

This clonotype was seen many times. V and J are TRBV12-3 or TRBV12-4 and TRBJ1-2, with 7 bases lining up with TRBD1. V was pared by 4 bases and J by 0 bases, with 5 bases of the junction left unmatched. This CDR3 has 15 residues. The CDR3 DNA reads TGTGCCAGCAGTTCGGGACAGAACTCTAACTATGGCTACACCTTC. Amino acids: CASSSGQNSNYGYTF.

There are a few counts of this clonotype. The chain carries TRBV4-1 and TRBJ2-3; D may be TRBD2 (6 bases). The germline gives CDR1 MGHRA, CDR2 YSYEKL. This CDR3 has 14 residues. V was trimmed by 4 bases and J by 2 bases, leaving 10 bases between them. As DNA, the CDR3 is TGCGCCAGCAGCCTTAGCGGATACACAGATACGCAGTATTTT. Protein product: CASSLSGYTDTQYF.

The CDR3 coding sequence is TGCAGCGTGACTAGCGGAACCTACGAGCAGTACTTC. Protein product: CSVTSGTYEQYF. The chain combines TRBV29-1 with TRBJ2-7; TRBD2 matches at 9 bases. Germline-derived CDR1 and CDR2 are SQVTM and ANQGSEA. This CDR3 has 12 amino acids. The V and J ends lost 6 bases and 2 bases, in that order; junction bases with no gene match: 2.

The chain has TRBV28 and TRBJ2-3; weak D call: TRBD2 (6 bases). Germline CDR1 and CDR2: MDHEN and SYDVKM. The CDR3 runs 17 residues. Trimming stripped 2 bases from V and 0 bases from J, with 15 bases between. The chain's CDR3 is CASSLRGGYTSTDTQYF. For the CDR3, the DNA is TGTGCCAGCAGTTTACGGGGAGGCTACACTAGCACAGATACGCAGTATTTT.

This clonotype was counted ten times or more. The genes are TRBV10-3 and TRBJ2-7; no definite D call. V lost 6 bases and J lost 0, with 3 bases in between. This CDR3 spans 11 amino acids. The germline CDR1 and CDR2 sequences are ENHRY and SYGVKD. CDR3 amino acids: CAIRDSYEQYF. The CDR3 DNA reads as TGTGCCATCAGGGACTCCTACGAGCAGTACTTC.

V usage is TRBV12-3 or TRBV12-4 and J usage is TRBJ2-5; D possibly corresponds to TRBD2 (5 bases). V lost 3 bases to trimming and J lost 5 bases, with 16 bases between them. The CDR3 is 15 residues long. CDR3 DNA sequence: TGTGCCAGCAGTTTCCACCCAACGGGGAGTGAGACCCAGTACTTC. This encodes CASSFHPTGSETQYF.

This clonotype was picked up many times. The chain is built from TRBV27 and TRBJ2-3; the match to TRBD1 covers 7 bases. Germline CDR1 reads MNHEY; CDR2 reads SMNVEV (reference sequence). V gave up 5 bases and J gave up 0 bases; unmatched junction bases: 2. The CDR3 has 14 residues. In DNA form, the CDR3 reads TGTGCCAGCAGTCCGACAGGGAGCACAGATACGCAGTATTTT. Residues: CASSPTGSTDTQYF.

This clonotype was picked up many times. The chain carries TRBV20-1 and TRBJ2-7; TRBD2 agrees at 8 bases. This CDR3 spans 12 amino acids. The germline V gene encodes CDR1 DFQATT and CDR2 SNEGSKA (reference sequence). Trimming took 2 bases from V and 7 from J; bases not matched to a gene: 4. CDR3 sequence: CSARTSGGEQYF. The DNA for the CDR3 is TGCAGTGCTAGAACCAGCGGGGGTGAGCAGTACTTC.

The CDR3 sequence is CSAIAGRQNIQYF. CDR3 nucleotide sequence: TGCAGTGCTATCGCAGGGCGCCAAAACATTCAGTACTTC. The chain couples TRBV20-1 to TRBJ2-4, with D maybe TRBD1 (5 bases). The CDR3 is 13 amino acids. Germline V gene data show CDR1 as DFQATT and CDR2 as SNEGSKA (reference sequence). V lost 4 bases, J lost 5 bases, and 12 bases lay in between.

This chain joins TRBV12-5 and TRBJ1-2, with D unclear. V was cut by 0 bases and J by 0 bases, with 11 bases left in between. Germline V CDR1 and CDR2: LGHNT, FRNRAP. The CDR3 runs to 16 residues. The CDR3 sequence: CASGLVRPLSNYGYTF. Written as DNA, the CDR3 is TGTGCTAGTGGTTTGGTACGGCCGCTATCTAACTATGGCTACACCTTC.

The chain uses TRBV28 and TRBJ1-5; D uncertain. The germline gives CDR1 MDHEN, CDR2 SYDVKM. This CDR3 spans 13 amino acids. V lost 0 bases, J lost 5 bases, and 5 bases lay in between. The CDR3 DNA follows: TGTGCCAGCAGTTTATGGGCGGATCAGCCCCAGCATTTT. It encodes CASSLWADQPQHF.

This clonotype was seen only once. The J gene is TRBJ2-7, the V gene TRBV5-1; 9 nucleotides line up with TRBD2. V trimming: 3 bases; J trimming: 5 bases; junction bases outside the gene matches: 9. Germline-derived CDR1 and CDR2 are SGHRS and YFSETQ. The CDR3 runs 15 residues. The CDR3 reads CASSYNPAGGNEQYF. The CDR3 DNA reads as TGCGCCAGCAGCTACAATCCAGCGGGGGGTAACGAGCAGTACTTC.

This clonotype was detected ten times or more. This CDR3 reads CASSEADTGELFF. CDR3 nucleotide sequence: TGTGCCAGCAGTGAAGCGGACACCGGGGAGCTGTTTTTT. This sequence joins TRBV6-4 and TRBJ2-2; a weak D match, TRBD2 (5 bases). Germline-derived CDR1 and CDR2 are MRHNA and SNTAGT. The V gene lost 3 bases and the J gene lost 3 bases, with 5 bases spanning the gap. The CDR3 loop spans 13 amino acids.

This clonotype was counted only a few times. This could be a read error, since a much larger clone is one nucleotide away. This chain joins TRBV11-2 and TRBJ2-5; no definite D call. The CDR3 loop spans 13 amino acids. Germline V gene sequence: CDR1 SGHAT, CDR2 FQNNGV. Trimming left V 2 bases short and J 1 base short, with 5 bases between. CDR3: CASSLNSQETQYF. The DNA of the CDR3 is TGTGCCAGCAGCTTAAACAGCCAAGAGACCCAGTACTTC.